This T cell receptor (beta chain) was found in a study of blood T cell repertoires in COVID-19. Study members were between roughly 18 and 100 years old and lived in 20 to 30 US regions. V shed 3 bases, J shed 2 bases, and the junction held 4 bases outside the gene matches. The CDR3 has 15 residues. In germline, CDR1 is MRHNA, CDR2 SNTAGT. In the source study's methods: Amplification from reference gene primers served as the basis for estimated nucleated cell counts. The data were produced by immunoSEQ multiplex PCR, yet TCRdb's version contains in-frame clones alone and is incomplete. Clone size and the V and J calls come from that table; the DNA yielded D and trimming. The sample consists of 200,000 to 250,000 clones, around nine tenths of them appearing once.

Sequenced: PBMCs or T cells enriched from blood (not recorded which). This TCR derives from a woman aged 25 to 39 who had been exposed to COVID-19. The rearrangement uses TRBV6-4 and TRBJ2-3, with 8 positions matching TRBD2. DNA for the CDR3: TGTGCCAGCAGTGAAATAGCGGGGCACACAGATACGCAGTATTTT. Translation: CASSEIAGHTDTQYF.